This T cell receptor beta chain was retrieved from a study of T cell repertoires in cytomegalovirus infection. The CDR3 is 16 amino acids. V lost 0 bases and J lost 3; bases outside the gene matches: 4. In germline, CDR1 is MNHEY, CDR2 SVGEGT. General study points: Dominating the ex vivo response were HLA-C-restricted CMV-specific TCR beta clonotypes.

MiXCR was run by TCRdb on the reads, yielding one entry per CDR3 protein. Of fewer than 200,000 distinct CDR3 sequences detected, roughly 9% appear once; the ten largest clones hold approximately 4.2%. A few counts support this clonotype. Antigen specificity is unknown. The material sequenced was PBMCs. The sequence was collected from a human donor in good health (CMV status not recorded). Some clones in this sample may be carry-over from other donors' samples. This rearrangement joins TRBV6-2 or TRBV6-3 to TRBJ2-3, with 9 bases aligning to TRBD2. Written as DNA, the CDR3 is TGTGCCAGCAGTTACTCGATGGCGGGAGGGACAGATACGCAGTATTTT. This translates into CASSYSMAGGTDTQYF.